These T cell receptor beta chains were read from a single sample in a study of vaccination and CD4 T cells after COVID-19. TCRdb fed the PCR reads into MiXCR, producing one record per CDR3 protein. The repertoire holds 25,000 to 30,000 distinct CDR3 sequences, with under 65% as singletons. The source was CD4+ T cells from blood, collected about 7 months after SARS-CoV-2 vaccination. These receptors were taken from a human donor who had recovered from COVID-19. Each CDR3 is given with its conserved first and last residue. D genes are given only for firm matches. Size values are once, few and many counts, or a class for expanded clones, and some rows have none.

CDR3aa: CSARDPGPSGRNEQFF; CDR3nt: TGCAGTGCTAGAGATCCAGGACCTAGTGGGAGGAATGAGCAGTTCTTC; abundance: .; d_gene: .; v_gene: TRBV20-1; j_gene: TRBJ2-1
CDR3aa: CASSLINRGETQYF; CDR3nt: TGTGCCAGCTCACTAATAAACAGGGGAGAGACCCAGTACTTC; abundance: .; d_gene: TRBD1; v_gene: TRBV18; j_gene: TRBJ2-5
CDR3aa: CASSAPALADNEQFF; CDR3nt: TGTGCCAGCAGCGCCCCCGCGCTAGCGGACAATGAGCAGTTCTTC; abundance: .; d_gene: TRBD2; v_gene: TRBV27; j_gene: TRBJ2-1
CDR3aa: CASSLVFGGTDTQYF; CDR3nt: TGTGCCAGCAGTTTGGTATTCGGAGGCACAGATACGCAGTATTTT; abundance: few; d_gene: .; v_gene: TRBV27; j_gene: TRBJ2-3
CDR3aa: CASSLDELAGASEQFF; CDR3nt: TGTGCCAGCAGCTTAGATGAACTAGCGGGAGCAAGTGAGCAGTTCTTC; abundance: .; d_gene: TRBD2; v_gene: TRBV7-2; j_gene: TRBJ2-1
CDR3aa: CSASNRGGNQPQHF; CDR3nt: TGCAGTGCTAGCAACAGGGGAGGCAATCAGCCCCAGCATTTT; abundance: few; d_gene: TRBD1; v_gene: TRBV20-1; j_gene: TRBJ1-5
CDR3aa: CAISESKWTGGLAGNNEQFF; CDR3nt: TGTGCCATCAGTGAGTCGAAATGGACAGGGGGACTAGCGGGAAACAATGAGCAGTTCTTC; abundance: .; d_gene: TRBD2; v_gene: TRBV10-3; j_gene: TRBJ2-1
CDR3aa: CATSSEQGEQYF; CDR3nt: TGTGCCACCAGCAGTGAACAGGGCGAGCAGTACTTC; abundance: .; d_gene: .; v_gene: TRBV15; j_gene: TRBJ2-7
CDR3aa: CASSLGQRERLDEQYF; CDR3nt: TGTGCCAGCAGCTTAGGGCAGCGGGAGCGATTAGACGAGCAGTACTTC; abundance: .; d_gene: TRBD2; v_gene: TRBV11-2; j_gene: TRBJ2-7
CDR3aa: CASSLNPAGYTEAFF; CDR3nt: TGTGCCAGCAGCTTAAACCCAGCAGGGTACACTGAAGCTTTCTTT; abundance: .; d_gene: .; v_gene: TRBV7-9; j_gene: TRBJ1-1
CDR3aa: CSIRRDPAAAEAFF; CDR3nt: TGCAGTATCAGAAGGGACCCGGCCGCCGCTGAAGCTTTCTTT; abundance: .; d_gene: .; v_gene: TRBV20-1; j_gene: TRBJ1-1
CDR3aa: CASSYLANTEAFF; CDR3nt: TGTGCCAGCAGTTATCTGGCGAACACTGAAGCTTTCTTT; abundance: few; d_gene: .; v_gene: TRBV6-2/TRBV6-3; j_gene: TRBJ1-1
CDR3aa: CASSFKGKVYEQYF; CDR3nt: TGTGCCAGCAGTTTTAAGGGAAAGGTCTACGAGCAGTACTTC; abundance: .; d_gene: .; v_gene: TRBV27; j_gene: TRBJ2-7
CDR3aa: CASSYGAQGNQPQHF; CDR3nt: TGTGCCAGCAGTTACGGGGCCCAGGGCAATCAGCCCCAGCATTTT; abundance: few; d_gene: .; v_gene: TRBV6-5; j_gene: TRBJ1-5
CDR3aa: CASSEGPGQGTDTQYF; CDR3nt: TGTGCCAGCAGTGAAGGGCCGGGACAGGGGACAGATACGCAGTATTTT; abundance: few; d_gene: TRBD1; v_gene: TRBV6-1; j_gene: TRBJ2-3
CDR3aa: CASSLYRELGTQYF; CDR3nt: TGTGCCAGCAGTTTATATAGGGAGTTAGGGACCCAGTACTTC; abundance: few; d_gene: .; v_gene: TRBV28; j_gene: TRBJ2-5
CDR3aa: CASRRLALPGELFF; CDR3nt: TGTGCCAGCAGGCGACTAGCTCTGCCCGGGGAGCTGTTTTTT; abundance: .; d_gene: TRBD2; v_gene: TRBV6-2/TRBV6-3; j_gene: TRBJ2-2
CDR3aa: CASSLTSWGELFF; CDR3nt: TGTGCCAGCAGTTTAACTTCGTGGGGGGAACTGTTTTTT; abundance: .; d_gene: .; v_gene: TRBV28; j_gene: TRBJ2-2
CDR3aa: CSATGQGADTEAFF; CDR3nt: TGCAGTGCTACGGGGCAGGGGGCCGACACTGAAGCTTTCTTT; abundance: .; d_gene: TRBD1; v_gene: TRBV20-1; j_gene: TRBJ1-1
CDR3aa: CSDGTGNTEAFF; CDR3nt: TGCAGCGACGGGACAGGAAACACTGAAGCTTTCTTT; abundance: .; d_gene: TRBD1; v_gene: TRBV29-1; j_gene: TRBJ1-1
CDR3aa: CASSRFNSPLHF; CDR3nt: TGTGCCAGCAGCCGTTTCAATTCACCCCTCCACTTT; abundance: few; d_gene: .; v_gene: TRBV6-1; j_gene: TRBJ1-6
CDR3aa: CSASPYEQFF; CDR3nt: TGCAGTGCTAGTCCGTATGAGCAGTTCTTC; abundance: .; d_gene: .; v_gene: TRBV20-1; j_gene: TRBJ2-1
CDR3aa: CASSFTSGPYEQYF; CDR3nt: TGTGCCAGCAGCTTTACTAGCGGTCCCTACGAGCAGTACTTC; abundance: .; d_gene: TRBD2; v_gene: TRBV7-2; j_gene: TRBJ2-7
CDR3aa: CASSLDGGLHSGANVLTF; CDR3nt: TGTGCCAGCAGCTTAGACGGGGGGCTACACTCTGGGGCCAACGTCCTGACTTTC; abundance: .; d_gene: .; v_gene: TRBV7-6; j_gene: TRBJ2-6
CDR3aa: CASSYSFQGGNEQYF; CDR3nt: TGTGCCAGCAGTTACAGTTTCCAGGGTGGGAACGAGCAGTACTTC; abundance: .; d_gene: .; v_gene: TRBV6-5; j_gene: TRBJ2-7
CDR3aa: CASSLPDRGYGYTF; CDR3nt: TGTGCCAGCAGCTTACCCGACAGGGGCTATGGCTACACCTTC; abundance: .; d_gene: TRBD1; v_gene: TRBV7-2; j_gene: TRBJ1-2
CDR3aa: CASSPVGQSSYNEQFF; CDR3nt: TGTGCCAGCAGCCCCGTTGGCCAAAGCTCCTACAATGAGCAGTTCTTC; abundance: .; d_gene: .; v_gene: TRBV7-9; j_gene: TRBJ2-1
CDR3aa: CASSPSVTEHYEQFF; CDR3nt: TGTGCCAGCAGCCCCAGCGTAACGGAGCACTACGAGCAGTTCTTC; abundance: .; d_gene: .; v_gene: TRBV5-5; j_gene: TRBJ2-1
CDR3aa: CAISESMGGRSEQYF; CDR3nt: TGTGCCATCAGTGAGTCGATGGGGGGGAGGTCCGAGCAGTACTTC; abundance: .; d_gene: TRBD2; v_gene: TRBV10-3; j_gene: TRBJ2-7
CDR3aa: CASSDSGSVSYEQYF; CDR3nt: TGTGCCAGTAGTGACAGCGGGAGCGTTTCCTACGAGCAGTACTTC; abundance: .; d_gene: TRBD2; v_gene: TRBV19; j_gene: TRBJ2-7
CDR3aa: CASSPVSLAGAVNEQFF; CDR3nt: TGTGCCAGCAGTCCTGTCTCGCTAGCGGGAGCTGTCAATGAGCAGTTCTTC; abundance: .; d_gene: TRBD2; v_gene: TRBV27; j_gene: TRBJ2-1
CDR3aa: CASRRSGTLNTEAFF; CDR3nt: TGTGCCAGCAGACGCTCGGGGACCCTGAACACTGAAGCTTTCTTT; abundance: .; d_gene: .; v_gene: TRBV11-2; j_gene: TRBJ1-1
CDR3aa: CASSFPGGNYGYTF; CDR3nt: TGTGCCAGCAGTTTCCCAGGGGGCAACTATGGCTACACCTTC; abundance: .; d_gene: TRBD1; v_gene: TRBV28; j_gene: TRBJ1-2
CDR3aa: CASSKGQNADTQYF; CDR3nt: TGTGCCAGCAGCAAGGGACAGAACGCAGATACGCAGTATTTT; abundance: .; d_gene: TRBD1; v_gene: TRBV28; j_gene: TRBJ2-3
CDR3aa: CASRTGGVVETQYF; CDR3nt: TGTGCCAGCAGAACTGGTGGTGTCGTTGAGACCCAGTACTTC; abundance: .; d_gene: .; v_gene: TRBV6-2/TRBV6-3; j_gene: TRBJ2-5
CDR3aa: CSARADRNTEAFF; CDR3nt: TGCAGTGCTAGAGCCGACAGAAACACTGAAGCTTTCTTT; abundance: .; d_gene: .; v_gene: TRBV20-1; j_gene: TRBJ1-1
CDR3aa: CSASPTGTNEKLFF; CDR3nt: TGCAGTGCTAGCCCAACAGGCACTAATGAAAAACTGTTTTTT; abundance: .; d_gene: .; v_gene: TRBV20-1; j_gene: TRBJ1-4
CDR3aa: CSARTKADTQYF; CDR3nt: TGCAGTGCTAGGACAAAAGCAGATACGCAGTATTTT; abundance: few; d_gene: .; v_gene: TRBV20-1; j_gene: TRBJ2-3
CDR3aa: CSARDDLGSSAYEQYF; CDR3nt: TGCAGTGCTAGAGATGACCTAGGGAGTTCGGCCTACGAGCAGTACTTC; abundance: .; d_gene: .; v_gene: TRBV20-1; j_gene: TRBJ2-7
CDR3aa: CASSANYGYTF; CDR3nt: TGTGCCAGCAGTGCGAACTATGGCTACACCTTC; abundance: .; d_gene: .; v_gene: TRBV6-1; j_gene: TRBJ1-2
CDR3aa: CASRVRDTDTQYF; CDR3nt: TGTGCCAGCAGGGTTAGGGATACAGATACGCAGTATTTT; abundance: .; d_gene: .; v_gene: TRBV6-1; j_gene: TRBJ2-3
CDR3aa: CASSLEAGKLYGYTF; CDR3nt: TGCGCCAGCAGCTTGGAAGCAGGGAAACTCTATGGCTACACCTTC; abundance: .; d_gene: .; v_gene: TRBV5-1; j_gene: TRBJ1-2
CDR3aa: CASSTAGLAGSHSYEQYF; CDR3nt: TGTGCCAGTAGTACCGCGGGACTAGCGGGCTCTCACTCCTACGAGCAGTACTTC; abundance: .; d_gene: TRBD2; v_gene: TRBV19; j_gene: TRBJ2-7
CDR3aa: CASKPYSAPYEQYF; CDR3nt: TGTGCCAGCAAACCCTACTCGGCGCCCTACGAGCAGTACTTC; abundance: .; d_gene: .; v_gene: TRBV6-1; j_gene: TRBJ2-7
CDR3aa: CATSKGLGTDTQYF; CDR3nt: TGTGCCACCAGCAAGGGGCTGGGCACAGATACGCAGTATTTT; abundance: .; d_gene: .; v_gene: TRBV15; j_gene: TRBJ2-3
CDR3aa: CASSWPTGGSNQPQHF; CDR3nt: TGTGCCAGCAGCTGGCCGACAGGGGGTAGCAATCAGCCCCAGCATTTT; abundance: .; d_gene: TRBD1; v_gene: TRBV28; j_gene: TRBJ1-5
CDR3aa: CASSQGMNTEAFF; CDR3nt: TGTGCCAGCAGTCAGGGGATGAACACTGAAGCTTTCTTT; abundance: .; d_gene: .; v_gene: TRBV7-3; j_gene: TRBJ1-1
CDR3aa: CASSLEGRGYEQYF; CDR3nt: TGCGCCAGCAGCTTGGAGGGTCGGGGCTACGAGCAGTACTTC; abundance: .; d_gene: .; v_gene: TRBV5-1; j_gene: TRBJ2-7
CDR3aa: CSARDVAGLAKNIQYF; CDR3nt: TGCAGTGCTAGAGATGTCGCAGGACTAGCCAAAAACATTCAGTACTTC; abundance: .; d_gene: .; v_gene: TRBV20-1; j_gene: TRBJ2-4
CDR3aa: CSAPRQERNQPQHF; CDR3nt: TGCAGTGCTCCCAGACAGGAGCGCAATCAGCCCCAGCATTTT; abundance: few; d_gene: .; v_gene: TRBV20-1; j_gene: TRBJ1-5
CDR3aa: CSAGTIGSYNEQFF; CDR3nt: TGCAGTGCTGGGACTATCGGGAGTTACAATGAGCAGTTCTTC; abundance: .; d_gene: TRBD2; v_gene: TRBV20-1; j_gene: TRBJ2-1
CDR3aa: CASTTSNQPQHF; CDR3nt: TGTGCCAGCACCACTAGCAATCAGCCCCAGCATTTT; abundance: few; d_gene: .; v_gene: TRBV27; j_gene: TRBJ1-5
CDR3aa: CASSTGTAHEQYF; CDR3nt: TGTGCCAGCAGTACCGGGACAGCCCACGAGCAGTACTTC; abundance: .; d_gene: TRBD1; v_gene: TRBV12-3/TRBV12-4; j_gene: TRBJ2-7
CDR3aa: CASSDSIGVSPLHF; CDR3nt: TGTGCCAGCAGTGACTCGATCGGCGTTTCACCCCTCCACTTT; abundance: .; d_gene: .; v_gene: TRBV6-4; j_gene: TRBJ1-6